This TCR beta chain appears in the sequencing data of a study of OX40 agonist ivuxolimab in advanced cancers. A single count supports this clone. Profiled with immunoSEQ multiplex PCR; TCRdb holds only in-frame clones, not every one. The sample has some 150,000 clones, 90% seen once. With 4 bases clipped from V and 10 bases from J, the junction kept 14 bases outside the gene matches. The CDR3 is 16 residues long. The germline gives CDR1 SGDLS, CDR2 YYNGEE. V and J are TRBV9 and TRBJ2-1, with TRBD2 identical over 10 bases. The material sequenced was CD4+ or CD8+ T cells sorted from blood, taken in a trial of the OX40 agonist ivuxolimab. The receptor's source is an adult with an advanced solid tumor such as melanoma, head and neck, liver or kidney cancer. In DNA, the CDR3 is TGTGCCAGCAGCCCAGGGGAACTAGCGGGACTAGAAGAGCAGTTCTTC. Its translation is CASSPGELAGLEEQFF.